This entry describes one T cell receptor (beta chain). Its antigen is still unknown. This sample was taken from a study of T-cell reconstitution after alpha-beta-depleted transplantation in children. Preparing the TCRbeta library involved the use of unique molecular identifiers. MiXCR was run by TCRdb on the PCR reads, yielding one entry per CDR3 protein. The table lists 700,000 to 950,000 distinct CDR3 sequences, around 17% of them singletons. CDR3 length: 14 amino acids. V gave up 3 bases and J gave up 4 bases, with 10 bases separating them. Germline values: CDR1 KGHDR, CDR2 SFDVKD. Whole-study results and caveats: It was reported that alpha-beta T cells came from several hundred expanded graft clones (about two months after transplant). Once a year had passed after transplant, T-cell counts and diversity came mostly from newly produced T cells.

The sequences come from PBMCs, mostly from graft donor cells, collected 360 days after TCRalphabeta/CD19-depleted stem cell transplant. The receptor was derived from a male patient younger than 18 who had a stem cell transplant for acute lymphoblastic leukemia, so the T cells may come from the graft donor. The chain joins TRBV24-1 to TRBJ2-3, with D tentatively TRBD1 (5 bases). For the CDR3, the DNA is TGTGCCACCAGTGATCCGACAGATTCAGATACGCAGTATTTT. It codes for CATSDPTDSDTQYF.